This T cell receptor (beta chain) was recorded in a study of high-grade serous ovarian cancer treatment subgroups. The tumor samples were collected prior to definitive surgery or chemotherapy. About this clone: Its antigen is unknown.

Repertoires were generated with immunoSEQ multiplex PCR, while TCRdb's copy carries only in-frame clones and drops some. The sample contains about 36,000 clones, approximately 80% of which appear only once. Losses at the gene ends were 3 bases for V and 8 bases for J; bases not matched to a gene: 10. CDR3 size: 16 residues. Germline-derived CDR1 and CDR2 are KGHSH and LQKENI. Notes on the study in general: Same-patient tumor repertoires overlapped at roughly 0.095 to 0.8; different patients barely overlapped.

The sequence was obtained from a human donor with high-grade serous ovarian cancer. V is TRBV18 and J is TRBJ1-2; TRBD1 matches at 12 bases. The sample consisted of tumor tissue. Here the CDR3 DNA reads TGTGCCAGCTCACCGAAAACCGGGACAGGGGGCTGGGGCTACACCTTC. Its translation is CASSPKTGTGGWGYTF.